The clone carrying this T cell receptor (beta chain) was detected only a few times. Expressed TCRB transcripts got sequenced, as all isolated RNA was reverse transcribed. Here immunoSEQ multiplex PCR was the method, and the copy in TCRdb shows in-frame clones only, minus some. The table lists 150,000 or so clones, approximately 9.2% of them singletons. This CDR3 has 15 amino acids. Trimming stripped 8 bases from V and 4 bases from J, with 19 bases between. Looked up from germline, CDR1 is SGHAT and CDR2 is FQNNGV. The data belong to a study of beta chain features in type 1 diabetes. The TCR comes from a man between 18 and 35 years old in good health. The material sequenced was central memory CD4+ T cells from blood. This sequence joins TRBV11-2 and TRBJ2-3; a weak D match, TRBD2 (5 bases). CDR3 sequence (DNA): TGTGCCAGCGCCCCAGTGACTACATGGCCAGATACGCAGTATTTT. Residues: CASAPVTTWPDTQYF.